These 10 T cell receptor beta chains came from one sample sequenced in a study of T-cell reconstitution after alpha-beta-depleted transplantation in children. Preparation of the TCRbeta library was carried out with unique molecular identifiers. TCRdb ran MiXCR on the PCR reads and lists one entry per CDR3 protein. The data show around 94,000 distinct CDR3 sequences, around 6.1% seen once. The sample in question was PBMCs, mostly from graft donor cells, obtained 60 days after TCRalphabeta/CD19-depleted stem cell transplant. These receptors were obtained from a female patient between 2 and 10 years old who had a stem cell transplant for Fanconi anemia, so the T cells may come from the graft donor.

This clonotype was observed at least ten times. The genes are TRBV28 and TRBJ2-7; D ambiguous. Trimming took off 4 bases at V and 3 bases at J, with 1 base between the two ends. CDR3 length: 10 residues. Looked up from germline, CDR1 is MDHEN and CDR2 is SYDVKM. The DNA of the CDR3 is TGTGCCAGCAGTTACTACGAGCAGTACTTC. It encodes CASSYYEQYF.

This clonotype has a count of ten or more. V gene TRBV3-1 combines with J gene TRBJ1-2, with TRBD1 as a possible D gene (5 bases). Per the germline V gene, CDR1 is LGHDT and CDR2 is YNNKEL (reference sequence). Trimming removed 0 bases at V and 7 bases at J, with 15 bases between. This CDR3 has 15 residues. CDR3 DNA sequence: TGTGCCAGCAGCCAAGACCGGTTGGGACTCTCTGGCTACACCTTC. Translating it yields CASSQDRLGLSGYTF.

This clonotype was observed many times. The V gene is TRBV7-9, the J gene TRBJ1-1, with 7 bases aligning to TRBD1. The V gene end was trimmed by 5 bases and the J gene end by 1 base; junction bases not matched to a gene: 10. The CDR3 length is 16 residues. Germline V CDR1 and CDR2: SEHNR, FQNEAQ (reference sequence). DNA of the CDR3: TGTGCCAGCAGCCCCGTAGATTGGGACAGGAACACTGAAGCTTTCTTT. Protein sequence: CASSPVDWDRNTEAFF.

Many counts were recorded for this clonotype. The chain is built from TRBV20-1 and TRBJ1-1; a possible D gene is TRBD1 (5 bases). Trimming cost V 5 bases and J 0 bases, with 10 bases left between them. CDR1 DFQATT and CDR2 SNEGSKA come from the germline V gene (reference sequence). There are 13 residues in the CDR3. The CDR3 DNA reads as TGCAGTGCTTTCGGGACGGTGAACACTGAAGCTTTCTTT. Protein sequence: CSAFGTVNTEAFF.

This clonotype occurred many times. The chain combines TRBV28 with TRBJ2-3, with D possibly matching TRBD2 (6 bases). The V gene lost 4 bases and the J gene lost 3 bases, with 20 bases spanning the gap. Germline CDR1 is MDHEN and CDR2 is SYDVKM. The CDR3 spans 17 residues. This CDR3 reads CASSYSIGGKFTDTQYF. CDR3 DNA: TGTGCCAGCAGTTATAGCATTGGCGGGAAGTTTACAGATACGCAGTATTTT.

In this sample, this clonotype turned up many times. The chain has TRBV12-3 or TRBV12-4 and TRBJ2-3; 8 positions agree with TRBD1. V lost 1 base to trimming and J lost 5 bases; unmatched junction nucleotides: 8. This CDR3 region has 16 residues. CDR3 region: CASSLGDRGGEDTQYF. The CDR3 coding sequence is TGTGCCAGCAGTTTAGGCGACAGGGGCGGGGAAGATACGCAGTATTTT.

This clonotype was counted ten times or more. The gene calls are TRBV28 and TRBJ2-1, with 8 bases aligning to TRBD2. Germline values: CDR1 MDHEN, CDR2 SYDVKM. The CDR3 consists of 12 residues. After removal of 1 base from V and 12 bases from J, the junction contained 2 bases not matched to a gene. CDR3 amino acids: CASSLLSGGQFF. CDR3 nucleotide sequence: TGTGCCAGCAGTTTATTAAGCGGGGGGCAGTTCTTC.

This clonotype was detected only a few times. This rearrangement joins TRBV28 to TRBJ2-1, with 10 bases fitting TRBD2. The CDR3 length is 18 residues. CDR1 and CDR2 (germline): MDHEN, SYDVKM. V lost 2 bases and J lost 0; bases outside the gene matches: 7. CDR3 protein: CASSLRTSGLSSYNEQFF. CDR3 bases: TGTGCCAGCAGTTTACGGACTAGCGGTCTAAGCTCCTACAATGAGCAGTTCTTC.

The rearrangement links TRBV5-1 to TRBJ2-5, with 7 bases identical to TRBD2. This CDR3 is 14 amino acids long. The V gene end was trimmed by 3 bases and the J gene end by 5 bases; junction bases not matched to a gene: 7. Per the germline V gene, CDR1 is SGHRS and CDR2 is YFSETQ. CDR3 in amino acids: CASSYLSGRETQYF. DNA of the CDR3: TGCGCCAGCAGCTATCTTAGCGGGCGGGAGACCCAGTACTTC.

The CDR3 sequence: CASSLNRGGNTIYF. DNA of the CDR3: TGTGCCAGCAGCTTAAACAGGGGTGGAAACACCATATATTTT. This chain connects TRBV7-2 to TRBJ1-3, with 7 bases aligning to TRBD1. The V segment lost 2 bases and the J segment 3 bases; nucleotides outside the gene matches: 1. CDR1 is SGHTA and CDR2 is FQGNSA in the germline V gene. This CDR3 spans 14 amino acids.